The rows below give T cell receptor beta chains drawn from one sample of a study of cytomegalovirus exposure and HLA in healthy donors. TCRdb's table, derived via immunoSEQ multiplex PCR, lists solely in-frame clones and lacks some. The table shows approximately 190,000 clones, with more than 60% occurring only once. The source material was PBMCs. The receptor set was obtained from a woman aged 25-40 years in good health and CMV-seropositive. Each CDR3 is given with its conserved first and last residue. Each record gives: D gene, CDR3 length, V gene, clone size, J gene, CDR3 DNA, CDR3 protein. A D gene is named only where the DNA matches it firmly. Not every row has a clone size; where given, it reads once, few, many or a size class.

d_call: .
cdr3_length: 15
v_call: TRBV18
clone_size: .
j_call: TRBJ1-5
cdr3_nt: TGTGCCAGCTCACCACCGGGACATAGCAATCAGCCCCAGCATTTT
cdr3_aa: CASSPPGHSNQPQHF

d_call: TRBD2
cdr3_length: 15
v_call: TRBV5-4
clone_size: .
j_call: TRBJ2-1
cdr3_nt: TGTGCCAGCAGCTTGGTTAGCGGGTCCTACAATGAGCAGTTCTTC
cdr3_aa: CASSLVSGSYNEQFF

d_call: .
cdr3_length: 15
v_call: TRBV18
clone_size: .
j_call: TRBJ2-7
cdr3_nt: TGTGCCAGCTCACCTGCAGGGGAATTGACCTACGAGCAGTACTTC
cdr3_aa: CASSPAGELTYEQYF

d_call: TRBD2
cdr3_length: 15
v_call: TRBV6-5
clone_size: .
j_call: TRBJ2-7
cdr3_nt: TGTGCCAGCAGTTACTCACGGCTAGCGGGAGGCGAGCAGTACTTC
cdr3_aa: CASSYSRLAGGEQYF

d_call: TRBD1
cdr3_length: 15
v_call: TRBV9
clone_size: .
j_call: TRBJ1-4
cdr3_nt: TGTGCCAGCAGCGTAGGCAGGGGGCAGTATGAAAAACTGTTTTTT
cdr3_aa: CASSVGRGQYEKLFF

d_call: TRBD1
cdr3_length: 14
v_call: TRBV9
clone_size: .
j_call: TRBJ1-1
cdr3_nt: TGTGCCAGCAGCCCTCGGACAGGGATCACTGAAGCTTTCTTT
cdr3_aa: CASSPRTGITEAFF

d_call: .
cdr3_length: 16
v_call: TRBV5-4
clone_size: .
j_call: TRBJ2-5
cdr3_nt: TGTGCCAGCAGCTTGGGAGCCACAGGAGATCAAGAGACCCAGTACTTC
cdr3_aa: CASSLGATGDQETQYF

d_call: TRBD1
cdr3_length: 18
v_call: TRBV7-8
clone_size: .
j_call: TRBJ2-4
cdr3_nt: TGTGCCAGCAGCTTAGCCTTTGGGACAGGGGTAGGCAAAAACATTCAGTACTTC
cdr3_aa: CASSLAFGTGVGKNIQYF

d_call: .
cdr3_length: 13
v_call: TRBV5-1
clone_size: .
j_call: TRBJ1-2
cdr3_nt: TGCGCCAGCAGCGTGCAGGGTAATGATGGCTACACCTTC
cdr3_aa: CASSVQGNDGYTF

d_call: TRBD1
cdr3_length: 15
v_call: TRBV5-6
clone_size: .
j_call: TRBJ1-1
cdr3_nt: TGTGCCAGCAGCTTGGGTCAGGGGGCATTAGGTGAAGCTTTCTTT
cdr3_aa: CASSLGQGALGEAFF

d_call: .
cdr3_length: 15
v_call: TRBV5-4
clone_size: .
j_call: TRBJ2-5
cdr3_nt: TGTGCCAGCAGCTTGCGGTCAGGGCGCCAAGAGACCCAGTACTTC
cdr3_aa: CASSLRSGRQETQYF

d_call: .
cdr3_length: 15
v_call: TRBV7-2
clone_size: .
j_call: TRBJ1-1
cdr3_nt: TGTGCCAGCAGCTTAGCGGGGGGGTCGAGCACTGAAGCTTTCTTT
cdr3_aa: CASSLAGGSSTEAFF

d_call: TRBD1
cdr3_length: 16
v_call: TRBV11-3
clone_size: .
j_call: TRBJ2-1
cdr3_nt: TGTGCCAGCAGCCCCCGAGGGACAGGGTCCTACAATGAGCAGTTCTTC
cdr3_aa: CASSPRGTGSYNEQFF

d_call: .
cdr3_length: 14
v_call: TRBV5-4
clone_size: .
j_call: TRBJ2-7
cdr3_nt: TGTGCCAGCAGCCCGGGGGAGAGGATCGGCGAGCAGTACTTC
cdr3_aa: CASSPGERIGEQYF

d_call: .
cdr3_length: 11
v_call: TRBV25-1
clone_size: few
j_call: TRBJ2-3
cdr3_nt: TGTGCCAGCAGACAGGGAGATACGCAGTATTTT
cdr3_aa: CASRQGDTQYF

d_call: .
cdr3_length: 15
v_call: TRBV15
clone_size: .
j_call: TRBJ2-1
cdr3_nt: TGTGCCACCAGCAGTACCCGTGAGTCCGTGAATGAGCAGTTCTTC
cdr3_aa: CATSSTRESVNEQFF

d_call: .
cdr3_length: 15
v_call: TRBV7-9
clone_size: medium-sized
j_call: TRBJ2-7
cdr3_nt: TGTGCCAGCAGCTCCCTGGAGGTAGGGACCTACGAGCAGTACTTC
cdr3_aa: CASSSLEVGTYEQYF

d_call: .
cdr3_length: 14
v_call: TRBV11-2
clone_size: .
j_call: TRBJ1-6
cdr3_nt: TGTGCCAGCAGCTTTGTACAGGGAGATTCACCCCTCCACTTT
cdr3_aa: CASSFVQGDSPLHF

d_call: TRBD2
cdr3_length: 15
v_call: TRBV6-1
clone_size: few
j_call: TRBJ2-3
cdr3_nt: TGTGCCAGCAGTGAACATGCTAGCGGAGTTGTTACGCAGTATTTT
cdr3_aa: CASSEHASGVVTQYF

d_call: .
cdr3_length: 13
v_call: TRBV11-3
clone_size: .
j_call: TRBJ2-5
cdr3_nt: TGTGCCAGCAGCCCTGGGAGCGGGGAGACCCAGTACTTC
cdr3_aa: CASSPGSGETQYF

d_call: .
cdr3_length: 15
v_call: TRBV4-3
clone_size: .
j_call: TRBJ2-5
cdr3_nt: TGCGCCAGCAGCGATAGGGTTAGCCGGGGAGAGACCCAGTACTTC
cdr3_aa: CASSDRVSRGETQYF

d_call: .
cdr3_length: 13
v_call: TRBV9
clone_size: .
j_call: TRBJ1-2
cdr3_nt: TGTGCCAGCAGCGTGTGGGGGGGTTATGGCTACACCTTC
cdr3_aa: CASSVWGGYGYTF

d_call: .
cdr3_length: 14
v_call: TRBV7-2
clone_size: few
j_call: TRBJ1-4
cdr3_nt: TGTGCCAGCAGCTTAGTAGCCAGGGCAGAAAAACTGTTTTTT
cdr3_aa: CASSLVARAEKLFF

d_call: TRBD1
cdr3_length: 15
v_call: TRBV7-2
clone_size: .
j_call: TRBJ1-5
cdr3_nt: TGTGCCAGCAGCACCGACAGGGGGCTTAATCAGCCCCAGCATTTT
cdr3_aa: CASSTDRGLNQPQHF

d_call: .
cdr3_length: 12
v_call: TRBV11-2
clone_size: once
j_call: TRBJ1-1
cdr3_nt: TGTGCCAGCAGCCCACCGACAGCTGAAGCTTTCTTT
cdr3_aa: CASSPPTAEAFF

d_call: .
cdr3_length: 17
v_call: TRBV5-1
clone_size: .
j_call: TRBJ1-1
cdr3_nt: TGCGCCAGCAGCTTGATTGTGCAGGCTAAAACGAACACTGAAGCTTTCTTT
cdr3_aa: CASSLIVQAKTNTEAFF

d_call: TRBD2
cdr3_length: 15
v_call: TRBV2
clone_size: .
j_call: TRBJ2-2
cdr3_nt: TGTGCCAGCAGGAGCGGGGGCGCGAACACCGGGGAGCTGTTTTTT
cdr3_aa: CASRSGGANTGELFF

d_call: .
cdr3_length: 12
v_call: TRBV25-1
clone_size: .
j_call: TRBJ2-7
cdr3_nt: TGTGCCAGCAGTGAGGAGTCCTACGAGCAGTACTTC
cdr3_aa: CASSEESYEQYF

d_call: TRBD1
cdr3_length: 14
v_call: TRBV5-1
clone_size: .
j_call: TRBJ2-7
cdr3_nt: TGCGCCAGCACTCCTGGGACAGGGGGCAACGAGCAGTACTTC
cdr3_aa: CASTPGTGGNEQYF

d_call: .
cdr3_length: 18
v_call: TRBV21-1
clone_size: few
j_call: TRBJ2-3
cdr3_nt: TGTGCCAGCAGCAATGGCGGTAGCGGGAGTGGTAGGACAGATACGCAGTATTTT
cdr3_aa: CASSNGGSGSGRTDTQYF

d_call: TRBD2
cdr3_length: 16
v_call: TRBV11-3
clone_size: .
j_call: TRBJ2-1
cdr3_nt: TGTGCCAGCAGCTCCCGGACTAGCGGGAGAGTAGGTGAGCAGTTCTTC
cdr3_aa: CASSSRTSGRVGEQFF

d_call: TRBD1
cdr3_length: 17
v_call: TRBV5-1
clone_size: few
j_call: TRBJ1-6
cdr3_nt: TGCGCCAGCAGCCCCGGGACAGGGAGGGTGGATAATTCACCCCTCCACTTT
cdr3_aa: CASSPGTGRVDNSPLHF

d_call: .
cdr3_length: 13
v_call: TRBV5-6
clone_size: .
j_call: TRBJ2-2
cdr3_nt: TGTGCCAGCAGCTTGGTCGGCACCGGGGAGCTGTTTTTT
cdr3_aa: CASSLVGTGELFF

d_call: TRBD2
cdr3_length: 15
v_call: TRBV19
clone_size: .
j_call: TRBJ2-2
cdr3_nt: TGTGCCAGTCGGATAGCGGGGGGGCTTATCGGGGAGCTGTTTTTT
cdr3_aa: CASRIAGGLIGELFF

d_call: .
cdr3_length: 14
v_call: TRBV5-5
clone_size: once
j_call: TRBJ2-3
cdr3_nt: TGTGCCAGCAGCTCTTATTTGTCGACAGATACGCAGTATTTT
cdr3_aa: CASSSYLSTDTQYF

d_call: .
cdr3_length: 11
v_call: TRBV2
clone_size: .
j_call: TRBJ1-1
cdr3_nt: TGTGCCAGCACCCCGTATCGTGAAGCTTTCTTT
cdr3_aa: CASTPYREAFF

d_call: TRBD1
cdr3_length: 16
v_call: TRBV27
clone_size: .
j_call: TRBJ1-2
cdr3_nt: TGTGCCAGCAGTTCCTTCGGACAGGTGACCTTTTATGGCTACACCTTC
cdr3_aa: CASSSFGQVTFYGYTF

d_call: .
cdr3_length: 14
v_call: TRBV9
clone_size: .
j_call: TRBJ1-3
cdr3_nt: TGTGCCAGCAGCGGTGACATCTCTGGAAACACCATATATTTT
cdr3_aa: CASSGDISGNTIYF

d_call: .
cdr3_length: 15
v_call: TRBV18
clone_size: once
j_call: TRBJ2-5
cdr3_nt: TGTGCCAGCTCACCACTCAATTCAGAACAAGAGACCCAGTACTTC
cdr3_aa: CASSPLNSEQETQYF

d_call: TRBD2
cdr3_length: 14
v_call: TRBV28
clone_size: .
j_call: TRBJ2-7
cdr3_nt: TGTGCCAGCAGTTTTCCGGGACTAGGCCACGAGCAGTACTTC
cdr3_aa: CASSFPGLGHEQYF

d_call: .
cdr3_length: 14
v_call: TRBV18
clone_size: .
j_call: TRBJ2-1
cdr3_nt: TGTGCCAGCTCACCCTACTACGCCTACAATGAGCAGTTCTTC
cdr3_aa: CASSPYYAYNEQFF

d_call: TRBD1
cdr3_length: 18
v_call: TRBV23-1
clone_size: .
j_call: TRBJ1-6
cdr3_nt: TGCGCCAGCAGTCACCTTTGGACAGGGTATTTGGGTAATTCACCCCTCCACTTT
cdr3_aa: CASSHLWTGYLGNSPLHF

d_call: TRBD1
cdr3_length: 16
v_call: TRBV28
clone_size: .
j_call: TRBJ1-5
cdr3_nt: TGTGCCAGCAGGCAAGCCCGGACAGGGGGCAATCAGCCCCAGCATTTT
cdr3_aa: CASRQARTGGNQPQHF

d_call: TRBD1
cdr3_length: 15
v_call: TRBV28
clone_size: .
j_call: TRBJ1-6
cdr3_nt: TGTGCCAGCAGGGACAGGGGGCTGGTGGATTCACCCCTCCACTTT
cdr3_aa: CASRDRGLVDSPLHF